The rows below give T cell receptor beta chains drawn from one sample of a study of healthy donors' naive CD4 and CD8 T cells. MiXCR was run by TCRdb on the reads, yielding one entry per CDR3 protein. Of roughly 200,000 distinct CDR3 sequences in the sample, about 74% were seen once. Material for sequencing was naive CD4+ and CD8+ T cells sorted from blood, pooled from several donors. These receptors originate from a pool of human donors in good health; the sample pools cells from several healthy donors. Each CDR3 is given with its conserved first and last residue. A D gene is named only where the DNA matches it firmly. Where a row states a size, it is once, few, many or the class of an expanded clone; other rows omit it.

J gene | clone size | CDR3 length | D gene | V gene | CDR3 DNA | CDR3 protein
TRBJ1-2 | few | 12 | TRBD1 | TRBV29-1 | TGCAGCGCCAACAGGGGGAACTATGGCTACACCTTC | CSANRGNYGYTF
TRBJ2-1 | . | 12 | . | TRBV29-1 | TGCAGCGTTGAGTCCGGGTTCAATGAGCAGTTCTTC | CSVESGFNEQFF
TRBJ1-1 | . | 17 | TRBD1 | TRBV19 | TGTGCCAGTCGCCCGGGACAGGGGCGGATCATGAACACTGAAGCTTTCTTT | CASRPGQGRIMNTEAFF
TRBJ2-6 | . | 12 | . | TRBV11-1 | TGTGCCAGCAGCCCCCGGGCCAACGTCCTGACTTTC | CASSPRANVLTF
TRBJ1-1 | . | 13 | . | TRBV29-1 | TGCAGCGTAGTGGGACCTCCGAACACTGAAGCTTTCTTT | CSVVGPPNTEAFF
TRBJ2-1 | few | 12 | . | TRBV14 | TGTGCCAGCAGCCCTCGAAACAATGAGCAGTTCTTC | CASSPRNNEQFF
TRBJ2-5 | . | 15 | TRBD1 | TRBV6-5 | TGTGCCAGCAGTTACAGGACAGGTGGAAAAGAGACCCAGTACTTC | CASSYRTGGKETQYF
TRBJ2-3 | . | 11 | . | TRBV7-9 | TGTGCCAGCGAGCGGGCAGATACGCAGTATTTT | CASERADTQYF
TRBJ1-1 | . | 13 | TRBD1 | TRBV6-5 | TGTGCCAGCAGCCCCGGACAGGCATTGGAAGCTTTCTTT | CASSPGQALEAFF
TRBJ2-3 | . | 15 | TRBD2 | TRBV29-1 | TGCAGCGTTGGGGGCGGGAGGACTAGCACAGATACGCAGTATTTT | CSVGGGRTSTDTQYF
TRBJ2-7 | . | 16 | TRBD1 | TRBV5-4 | TGTGCCAGCAGCTTAGTCGGGACAGCCTTATCCTACGAGCAGTACTTC | CASSLVGTALSYEQYF
TRBJ2-4 | . | 14 | . | TRBV6-5 | TGTGCCAGCAGTTACTCAGAGGACCTAAACATTCAGTACTTC | CASSYSEDLNIQYF
TRBJ2-7 | . | 13 | TRBD1 | TRBV6-5 | TGTGCCAGCACCAAACAGGGGTTAGACGAGCAGTACTTC | CASTKQGLDEQYF
TRBJ1-2 | . | 14 | . | TRBV24-1 | TGTGCCACCAGTGATTCGTCAGGATTGTATGGCTACACCTTC | CATSDSSGLYGYTF
TRBJ2-7 | . | 16 | . | TRBV15 | TGTGCCACCAGCAGAGATGCGGGAAGACAGGAACACGAGCAGTACTTC | CATSRDAGRQEHEQYF
TRBJ2-3 | . | 15 | TRBD2 | TRBV30 | TGTGCCTGGAGTGACGGGACTAGCGGTGGAGATACGCAGTATTTT | CAWSDGTSGGDTQYF
TRBJ2-7 | few | 13 | TRBD1 | TRBV29-1 | TGCAGCGTTAGTGGGGACAGCTCCTACGAGCAGTACTTC | CSVSGDSSYEQYF
TRBJ1-1 | . | 14 | . | TRBV4-3 | TGCGCCAGCAGCCAAGAGGGGGCGAACACTGAAGCTTTCTTT | CASSQEGANTEAFF
TRBJ1-2 | . | 14 | . | TRBV6-1 | TGTGCCAGCACCGGGGGGATAAGGGACTATGGCTACACCTTC | CASTGGIRDYGYTF
TRBJ2-1 | . | 14 | . | TRBV30 | TGTGCCTGGAGTGGACAGGTTATATACAATGAGCAGTTCTTC | CAWSGQVIYNEQFF
TRBJ1-2 | . | 12 | . | TRBV12-3/TRBV12-4 | TGTGCCAGCAGCCAGATTAACTATGGCTACACCTTC | CASSQINYGYTF
TRBJ1-5 | once | 15 | TRBD1 | TRBV6-5 | TGTGCCAGCAGGCCTGGGACAGGGACGGGTCAGCCCCAGCATTTT | CASRPGTGTGQPQHF
TRBJ2-1 | . | 13 | . | TRBV19 | TGTGCCAGTAGTTTCAACAGGTACAATGAGCAGTTCTTC | CASSFNRYNEQFF
TRBJ2-1 | once | 15 | TRBD2 | TRBV29-1 | TGCAGCGTTGTGGTGGGACTAGCGGCCTACAATGAGCAGTTCTTC | CSVVVGLAAYNEQFF
TRBJ2-3 | . | 16 | TRBD2 | TRBV30 | TGTGCCTGGAGCCCACTAGCGGGATGGCGCACAGATACGCAGTATTTT | CAWSPLAGWRTDTQYF
TRBJ1-2 | once | 15 | . | TRBV6-6 | TGTGCCAGCAGTTACTCCGGTCAGGGGATCGATGGCTACACCTTC | CASSYSGQGIDGYTF
TRBJ2-1 | . | 15 | TRBD1 | TRBV6-2/TRBV6-3 | TGTGCCAGCAGTTTCATTGGGACAGGGAGGGATGAGCAGTTCTTC | CASSFIGTGRDEQFF
TRBJ2-7 | . | 14 | . | TRBV28 | TGTGCCAGCTTGAGTAGTGGGCCCAACTACGAGCAGTACTTC | CASLSSGPNYEQYF
TRBJ1-2 | . | 14 | . | TRBV24-1 | TGTGCCACCAGTGATCCCGGGGGTAACTATGGCTACACCTTC | CATSDPGGNYGYTF
TRBJ2-3 | . | 14 | . | TRBV6-1 | TGTGCCAGCAGTGACGGCAGTCTGGGAGATACGCAGTATTTT | CASSDGSLGDTQYF
TRBJ2-6 | once | 17 | . | TRBV6-5 | TGTGCCAGCAGTTACTCGGGTATGAGGGTTGGGGCCAACGTCCTGACTTTC | CASSYSGMRVGANVLTF
TRBJ1-1 | . | 14 | . | TRBV19 | TGTGCCAGTGGTGTACAGGGCGCGAACACTGAAGCTTTCTTT | CASGVQGANTEAFF
TRBJ1-2 | . | 17 | . | TRBV6-5 | TGTGCCAGCAGCCAAAATATCTTCCGGCGGGACATTCGAGGCTACACCTTC | CASSQNIFRRDIRGYTF
TRBJ1-1 | once | 16 | . | TRBV27 | TGTGCCAGCAGTTTATCGTACGGGCGGCGTCCCGCTGAAGCTTTCTTT | CASSLSYGRRPAEAFF
TRBJ2-7 | . | 15 | . | TRBV4-3 | TGCGCCAGCAGCCAAGAAGCGGGACATAACTACGAGCAGTACTTC | CASSQEAGHNYEQYF
TRBJ1-5 | . | 15 | . | TRBV19 | TGTGCCAGTAGAACCACAGGTTCGTCGTGGCAGCCCCAGCATTTT | CASRTTGSSWQPQHF
TRBJ2-7 | few | 13 | TRBD2 | TRBV27 | TGTGCCAGCAGTTCCGGGACTAGAGGCGAGCAGTACTTC | CASSSGTRGEQYF
TRBJ2-7 | . | 15 | . | TRBV4-1 | TGCGCCAGCAGCCCGGATCGAGAGACGACCTACGAGCAGTACTTC | CASSPDRETTYEQYF
TRBJ2-1 | . | 13 | . | TRBV19 | TGTGCCAGTAGTTTGCCGCCGTACAATGAGCAGTTCTTC | CASSLPPYNEQFF
TRBJ2-5 | . | 15 | . | TRBV27 | TGTGCCAGCAGTTTATTTGGGGACATCCAAGAGACCCAGTACTTC | CASSLFGDIQETQYF